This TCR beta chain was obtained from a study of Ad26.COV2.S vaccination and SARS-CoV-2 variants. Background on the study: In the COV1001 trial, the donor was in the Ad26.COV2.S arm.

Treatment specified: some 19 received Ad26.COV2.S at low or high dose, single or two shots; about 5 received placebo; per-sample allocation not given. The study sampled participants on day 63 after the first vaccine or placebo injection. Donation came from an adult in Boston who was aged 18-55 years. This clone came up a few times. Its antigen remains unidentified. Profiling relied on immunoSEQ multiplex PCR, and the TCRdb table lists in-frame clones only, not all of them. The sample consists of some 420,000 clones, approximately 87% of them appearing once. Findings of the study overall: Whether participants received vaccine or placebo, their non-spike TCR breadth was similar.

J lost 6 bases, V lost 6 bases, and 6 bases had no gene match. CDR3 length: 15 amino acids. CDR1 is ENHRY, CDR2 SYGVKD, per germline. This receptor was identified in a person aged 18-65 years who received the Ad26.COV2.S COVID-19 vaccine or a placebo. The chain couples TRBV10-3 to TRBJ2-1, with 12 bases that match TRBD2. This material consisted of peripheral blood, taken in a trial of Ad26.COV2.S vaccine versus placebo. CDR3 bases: TGTGCCATCAGCGAAACTAGCGGGGGGAGCAATGAGCAGTTCTTC. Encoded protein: CAISETSGGSNEQFF.